Below are 28 T cell receptor beta chains sequenced from a single sample in a study of blood T cell repertoires in COVID-19. The assay was immunoSEQ multiplex PCR, and TCRdb's table has in-frame clones only and misses some. The sample lists some 400,000 clones, roughly 89% occurring once. Material for sequencing was PBMCs or T cells enriched from blood (not recorded which). The receptors here all came from a woman in her twenties or thirties who had recovered from COVID-19.

This clone was detected once. The chain recombines TRBV5-6 with TRBJ2-1, with D uncertain. The CDR3 length is 11 residues. Germline CDR1 is SGHDT and CDR2 is YYEEEE. Trimming pared 1 base from V and 9 bases from J, leaving 5 bases between. The CDR3 region has the DNA TGTGCCAGCAGCTTGTTCGTTGAGCAGTTCTTC. This sequence encodes CASSLFVEQFF.

The rearrangement joins TRBV10-3 to TRBJ2-2; no definite D call. The CDR3 contains 14 residues. Deletions cut 2 bases from V and 0 bases from J, with 4 bases between. CDR1 is ENHRY and CDR2 is SYGVKD in the germline V gene. The CDR3 DNA reads as TGTGCCATCAGTGAGGAGCCGAACACCGGGGAGCTGTTTTTT. Translating it yields CAISEEPNTGELFF.

The CDR3 DNA follows: TGTGCCAGCAGTCGGGACCCACAGGGTGCCTATGGCTACACCTTC. It is translated as CASSRDPQGAYGYTF. The chain combines TRBV9 with TRBJ1-2, with D possibly matching TRBD1 (6 bases). The germline gives CDR1 SGDLS, CDR2 YYNGEE. The CDR3 runs 15 residues. Deletions cut 5 bases from V and 4 bases from J, with 18 bases between.

V is TRBV18 and J is TRBJ2-1; tentatively, D is TRBD2 (6 bases). Germline V gene data show CDR1 as KGHSH and CDR2 as LQKENI. The CDR3 consists of 15 residues. The V gene lost 4 bases and the J gene lost 5 bases, with 15 bases spanning the gap. For the CDR3, the DNA is TGTGCCAGCTCACGCCCTTGGACGGGAGACAATGAGCAGTTCTTC. Translated: CASSRPWTGDNEQFF. Using reference TRBV18 and TRBJ2-1 for the parts outside the CDR3, the full variable domain is NAGVMQNPRHLVRRRGQEARLRCSPMKGHSHVYWYRQLPEEGLKFMVYLQKENIIDESGMPKERFSAEFPKEGPSILRIQQVVRGDSAAYFCASSRPWTGDNEQFFGPGTRLTVL.

CDR3 loop: CASSSRQGMVGPQHF. The CDR3 region has the DNA TGTGCCAGCAGCTCTAGACAGGGGATGGTCGGGCCCCAGCATTTT. The gene calls are TRBV7-8 and TRBJ1-5, with TRBD1 identical over 8 bases. The CDR3 length is 15 residues. Germline trimming cut 4 bases from V and 9 bases from J; bases unmatched to any gene: 11. CDR1 is SGHVS and CDR2 is FQNEAQ in the germline V gene.

The V and J genes are TRBV6-2 or TRBV6-3 and TRBJ2-4, with 11 nucleotides matching TRBD1. Germline trimming cut 2 bases from V and 8 bases from J; bases unmatched to any gene: 2. The CDR3 runs 14 residues. Germline CDR1 reads MNHEY; CDR2 reads SVGEGT. The DNA for the CDR3 is TGTGCCAGCAGTTACCCGGGACAGGGGGACATTCAGTACTTC. Translating gives CASSYPGQGDIQYF.

The chain links TRBV15 to TRBJ1-2; D ambiguous. Looked up from germline, CDR1 is LNHNV and CDR2 is YYDKDF (reference sequence). CDR3 size: 17 residues. Between the trimmed V and J ends, which lost 0 bases and 8 bases, there was a span of 22 bases. The CDR3, as DNA: TGTGCCACCAGCAGAGATGAGGCAACTCTCAACCTTAGGGGCTACACCTTC. The encoded protein is CATSRDEATLNLRGYTF.

CDR3 sequence: CASSPNRVRTEAFF. Here the CDR3 DNA reads TGTGCCAGCAGCCCGAACAGGGTTCGCACTGAAGCTTTCTTT. The chain recombines TRBV11-1 with TRBJ1-1; maybe TRBD1 (6 bases). The V end was cut by 5 bases, the J end by 4 bases, with 14 bases between. There are 14 residues in the CDR3. CDR1 SGHAT and CDR2 FQDESV come from the germline V gene (reference sequence).

The chain recombines TRBV5-1 with TRBJ2-7; TRBD2 matches at 7 bases. Germline assignment: CDR1 SGHRS and CDR2 YFSETQ. The junction had 9 bases not matched to a gene; V was cut back by 2 bases and J by 4 bases. CDR3 length: 15 residues. The CDR3 is CASSLGGTNTYEQYF. In DNA, the CDR3 is TGCGCCAGCAGCTTAGGAGGGACTAATACTTACGAGCAGTACTTC.

The rearrangement uses TRBV28 and TRBJ1-2; D is unclear. Germline V gene data show CDR1 as MDHEN and CDR2 as SYDVKM. There are 14 residues in the CDR3. The germline V and J ends were trimmed by 2 bases and 8 bases, with 15 bases remaining between them. The CDR3 loop is CASSLTPGGEGYTF. The CDR3 coding sequence is TGTGCCAGCAGTTTAACCCCCGGCGGGGAAGGCTACACCTTC.

The J gene is TRBJ2-1, the V gene TRBV5-1; 8 nucleotides agree with TRBD1. The V segment lost 0 bases and the J segment 9 bases; nucleotides outside the gene matches: 8. Germline assignment: CDR1 SGHRS and CDR2 YFSETQ. This CDR3 region has 15 residues. In nucleotides, the CDR3 is TGCGCCAGCAGCTTGGATCCAGGGACAGGCGGTGAGCAGTTCTTC. It codes for CASSLDPGTGGEQFF.

V is TRBV19 and J is TRBJ2-3, with a possible D match to TRBD2 (6 bases). Germline V gene lookup returns CDR1 LNHDA and CDR2 SQIVND (reference sequence). The CDR3 covers 13 residues. V lost 5 bases, J lost 3 bases, and 9 bases lay in between. CDR3 region: CASSRTKTDTQYF. In DNA, the CDR3 is TGTGCCAGTAGTCGGACTAAAACAGATACGCAGTATTTT.

The chain is built from TRBV6-4 and TRBJ2-1, with TRBD1 identical over 8 bases. The CDR3 covers 14 residues. The V gene end was trimmed by 5 bases and the J gene end by 7 bases; junction bases not matched to a gene: 7. The V gene's germline CDR1 is MRHNA and CDR2 SNTAGT. This CDR3 is CASSLKTGGNEQFF. The CDR3 DNA follows: TGTGCCAGCAGTCTTAAAACAGGGGGTAATGAGCAGTTCTTC.

This rearrangement joins TRBV7-9 to TRBJ2-5; TRBD1 matches 7 bases. In germline, CDR1 is SEHNR, CDR2 FQNEAQ (reference sequence). V dropped 5 bases and J dropped 5; count of bases not matched to a gene: 8. This CDR3 spans 14 amino acids. For the CDR3, the DNA is TGTGCCAGCAGCCGAGAGGGGGCTGGGGAGACCCAGTACTTC. Translated, it gives CASSREGAGETQYF.

This chain connects TRBV2 to TRBJ2-7, with a weak D call TRBD1 (7 bases). CDR1 and CDR2 (germline): SNHLY, FYNNEI. This CDR3 has 17 residues. With 2 bases removed from V and 6 bases from J, the gap between germline ends came to 23 bases. The CDR3 sequence is CASSELAGQFLGGEQYF. CDR3 bases: TGTGCCAGCAGTGAACTTGCGGGACAGTTTCTGGGGGGCGAGCAGTACTTC.

The chain carries TRBV5-4 and TRBJ1-2; tentatively, D is TRBD1 (6 bases). Germline V gene lookup returns CDR1 SGHNT and CDR2 YYREEE (reference sequence). Trimming took 4 bases from V and 7 from J, leaving 17 bases between them. CDR3 length equals 14 residues. The CDR3 here is CASSPGAGVFGYTF. CDR3 DNA sequence: TGTGCCAGCAGCCCAGGGGCGGGTGTGTTTGGCTACACCTTC.

This rearrangement joins TRBV7-2 to TRBJ1-1; 8 bases match TRBD1. Germline CDR1 is SGHTA and CDR2 is FQGNSA. The V segment lost 1 base and the J segment 9 bases; nucleotides outside the gene matches: 4. CDR3 length: 13 amino acids. The CDR3 region is CASSLGRTGKAFF. CDR3 nucleotides: TGTGCCAGCAGCTTAGGCCGGACAGGGAAAGCTTTCTTT. Together with reference TRBV7-2 and TRBJ1-1, the CDR3 gives the full variable domain: GAGVSQSPSNKVTEKGKDVELRCDPISGHTALYWYRQSLGQGLEFLIYFQGNSAPDKSGLPSDRFSAERTGGSVSTLTIQRTQQEDSAVYLCASSLGRTGKAFFGQGTRLTVV.

The rearrangement uses TRBV6-4 and TRBJ1-1, with D uncertain. V lost 10 bases to trimming and J lost 1 base, with 13 bases between them. The CDR3 runs 13 residues. Germline assignment: CDR1 MRHNA and CDR2 SNTAGT. CDR3 sequence reads: CANPRIENTEAFF. The CDR3 nucleotides read TGTGCCAACCCGCGGATCGAGAACACTGAAGCTTTCTTT.

This clone was counted once. The chain combines TRBV7-9 with TRBJ2-7; D perhaps matches TRBD1 (6 bases). Germline CDR1 reads SEHNR; CDR2 reads FQNEAQ (reference sequence). Trimming cost V 4 bases and J 1 base, with 11 bases left between them. The CDR3 is 14 amino acids. The chain's CDR3 is CASSWTVYSYEQYF. The CDR3 nucleotides read TGTGCCAGCAGCTGGACAGTTTATTCCTACGAGCAGTACTTC. Based on the CDR3 plus reference TRBV7-9 and TRBJ2-7, the full variable domain is DTGVSQNPRHKITKRGQNVTFRCDPISEHNRLYWYRQTLGQGPEFLTYFQNEAQLEKSRLLSDRFSAERPKGSFSTLEIQRTEQGDSAMYLCASSWTVYSYEQYFGPGTRLTVT.

This chain joins TRBV19 and TRBJ2-5; TRBD1 matches 7 bases. CDR1 and CDR2 (germline): LNHDA, SQIVND (reference sequence). CDR3 length: 13 amino acids. V was pared by 6 bases and J by 2 bases, with 3 bases of the junction left unmatched. The CDR3 protein is CASRTGQQETQYF. In DNA, the CDR3 is TGTGCCAGTAGAACGGGACAGCAAGAGACCCAGTACTTC. The full variable domain, in which reference TRBV19 and TRBJ2-5 provide the parts outside the CDR3, is DGGITQSPKYLFRKEGQNVTLSCEQNLNHDAMYWYRQDPGQGLRLIYYSQIVNDFQKGDIAEGYSVSREKKESFPLTVTSAQKNPTAFYLCASRTGQQETQYFGPGTRLLVL.

The gene calls are TRBV29-1 and TRBJ2-7, with 12 positions matching TRBD2. Germline CDR1 is SQVTM and CDR2 is ANQGSEA. CDR3 length: 13 amino acids. V trimming: 3 bases; J trimming: 4 bases; junction bases outside the gene matches: 1. The CDR3 nucleotides are TGCAGCGTTGAGGGACTAGCGGGTTACGAGCAGTACTTC. This translates into CSVEGLAGYEQYF.

This clone appeared a single time. The chain couples TRBV5-4 to TRBJ2-2; TRBD1 might be the D (5 bases). The CDR3 extends over 14 amino acids. Trimming left V 2 bases short and J 7 bases short, with 12 bases between. CDR1 is SGHNT and CDR2 is YYREEE in the germline V gene (reference sequence). CDR3 sequence: CASSFLSGRGELFF. The CDR3 DNA follows: TGTGCCAGCAGCTTTCTGTCAGGGCGCGGGGAGCTGTTTTTT. The full variable domain, its missing parts supplied by reference TRBV5-4 and TRBJ2-2, is ETGVTQSPTHLIKTRGQQVTLRCSSQSGHNTVSWYQQALGQGPQFIFQYYREEENGRGNFPPRFSGLQFPNYSSELNVNALELDDSALYLCASSFLSGRGELFFGEGSRLTVL.

A single count supports this clone. At the DNA level, this CDR3 is encoded by other sequences in the same sample as well. The chain has TRBV7-8 and TRBJ1-2; 7 nucleotides match TRBD1. The germline CDR1 and CDR2 sequences are SGHVS and FQNEAQ. V lost 5 bases to trimming and J lost 0 bases; unmatched junction nucleotides: 3. The CDR3 loop spans 14 amino acids. CDR3 loop: CASSPGTANYGYTF. CDR3 sequence (DNA): TGTGCCAGCAGCCCGGGGACAGCTAACTATGGCTACACCTTC.

The chain recombines TRBV7-2 with TRBJ1-2; D call uncertain. Trimming removed 6 bases from V and 7 bases from J, with 15 bases in between. Germline values: CDR1 SGHTA, CDR2 FQGNSA. The CDR3 has 13 amino acids. The CDR3 sequence: CASRSTADGGYTF. For the CDR3, the DNA is TGTGCCAGCAGATCCACAGCGGACGGTGGCTACACCTTC.

J is TRBJ2-1 and V is TRBV12-3 or TRBV12-4; D uncertain. The ends were cut back, 5 bases at V and 15 bases at J, with 14 bases in the middle. The CDR3 has 11 amino acids. CDR3 sequence: CASSVLEEPFF. The CDR3 DNA sequence: TGTGCCAGCAGTGTACTCGAAGAACCGTTCTTC.

This chain connects TRBV18 to TRBJ2-7; D is perhaps TRBD1 (6 bases). Germline V gives CDR1 KGHSH, CDR2 LQKENI. V lost 8 bases and J lost 5, with 16 bases in between. The CDR3 consists of 13 residues. For the CDR3, the DNA is TGTGCCAGCCAATTTCAGGGGTTGGACGAGCAGTACTTC. It translates to CASQFQGLDEQYF.

This chain links TRBV30 with TRBJ1-2; D remains ambiguous. Germline V gene data show CDR1 as GTSNPN and CDR2 as SVGIG (reference sequence). The V gene lost 3 bases and the J gene lost 5 bases, with 10 bases spanning the gap. CDR3 length: 12 amino acids. CDR3 region: CAWSFSGYGYTF. The CDR3 DNA is TGTGCCTGGAGCTTTAGCGGTTATGGCTACACCTTC.

This rearrangement joins TRBV2 to TRBJ1-5; 8 nucleotides agree with TRBD1. V lost 2 bases and J lost 6; bases outside the gene matches: 3. CDR1 SNHLY and CDR2 FYNNEI come from the germline V gene. This CDR3 is built from 14 residues. For the CDR3, the DNA is TGTGCCAGCAGTGAACAGGACAGGGCTCAGCCCCAGCATTTT. It specifies CASSEQDRAQPQHF.